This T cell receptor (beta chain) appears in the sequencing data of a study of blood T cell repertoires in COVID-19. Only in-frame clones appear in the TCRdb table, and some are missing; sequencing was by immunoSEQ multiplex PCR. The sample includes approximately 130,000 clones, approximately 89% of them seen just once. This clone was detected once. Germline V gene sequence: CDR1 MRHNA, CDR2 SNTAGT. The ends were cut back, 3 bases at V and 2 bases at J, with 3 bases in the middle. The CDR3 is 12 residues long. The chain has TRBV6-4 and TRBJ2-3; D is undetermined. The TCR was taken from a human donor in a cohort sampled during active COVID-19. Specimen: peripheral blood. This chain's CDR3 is CASSDLTDTQYF. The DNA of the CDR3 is TGTGCCAGCAGTGATCTCACAGATACGCAGTATTTT.